This T cell receptor beta chain was profiled in a study of control samples from healthy donors and cancer patients. The protocol was immunoSEQ multiplex PCR, while the TCRdb copy is restricted to in-frame clones and leaves out a portion. The sample holds roughly 120,000 clones, approximately 94% seen once. Per germline, CDR1 LNHDA and CDR2 SQIVND (reference sequence). V lost 5 bases, J lost 0 bases, and 6 bases stayed unmatched. The CDR3 contains 15 residues. This TCR was sampled from a man aged 25-40 years in good health. The chain combines TRBV19 with TRBJ2-5, with TRBD1 matching 7 bases. Sequences were obtained from blood. The CDR3 DNA reads as TGTGCCAGTAGTTGGACGACAGGGTACCAAGAGACCCAGTACTTC. It translates to CASSWTTGYQETQYF.